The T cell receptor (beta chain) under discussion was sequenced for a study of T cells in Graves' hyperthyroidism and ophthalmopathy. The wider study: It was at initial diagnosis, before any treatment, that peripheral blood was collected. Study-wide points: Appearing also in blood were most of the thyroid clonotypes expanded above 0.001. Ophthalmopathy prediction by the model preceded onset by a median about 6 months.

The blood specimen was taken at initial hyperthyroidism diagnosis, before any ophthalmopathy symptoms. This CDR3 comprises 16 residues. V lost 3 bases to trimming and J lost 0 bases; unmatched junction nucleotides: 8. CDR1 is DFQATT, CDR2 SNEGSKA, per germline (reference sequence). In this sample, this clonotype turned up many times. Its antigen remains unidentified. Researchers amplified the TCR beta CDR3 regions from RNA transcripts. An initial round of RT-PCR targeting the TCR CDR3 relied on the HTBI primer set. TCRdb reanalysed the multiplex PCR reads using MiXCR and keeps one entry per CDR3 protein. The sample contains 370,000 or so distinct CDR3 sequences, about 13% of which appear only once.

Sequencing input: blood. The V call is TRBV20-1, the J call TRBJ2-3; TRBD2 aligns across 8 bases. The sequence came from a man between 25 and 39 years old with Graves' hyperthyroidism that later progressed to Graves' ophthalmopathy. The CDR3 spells CSASGALAVSTDTQYF. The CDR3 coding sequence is TGCAGTGCTAGTGGTGCACTAGCGGTTAGCACAGATACGCAGTATTTT.